The clone carrying this TCR beta chain rates as medium-sized. What it recognizes is unknown. These data are taken from a study of spatial heterogeneity in lung cancer. About the study: TCR transcript abundance in tumor regions was strongly correlated with the T cell module score obtained from matched bulk RNA-seq.

Findings and limits, study-wide: Expanded alpha and beta TCR counts within tumors tracked tumor mutation counts.

A single record per CDR3 protein comes from TCRdb applying MiXCR to the 5' RACE reads. The data hold about 6,000 distinct CDR3 sequences, with 11% to 15% observed a single time. Indicated time point: sample taken at primary tumor resection. Germline CDR1 reads MDHEN; CDR2 reads SYDVKM. This CDR3 region has 15 residues. Trimming left V 6 bases short and J 4 bases short, with 13 bases between. Source: lung tumor tissue, taken at surgery. The chain is built from TRBV28 and TRBJ2-6, with a tentative D call TRBD1 (6 bases). The TCR originated in a male donor with early-stage non-small cell lung cancer. The CDR3 reads CASRSPGVGANVLTF. Here the CDR3 DNA reads TGTGCCAGCAGGTCCCCAGGGGTCGGGGCCAACGTCCTGACTTTC.